This T cell receptor beta chain appears in the sequencing data of a study of cytomegalovirus exposure and HLA in healthy donors. CDR3 length: 15 residues. Germline CDR1 and CDR2: SGDLS and YYNGEE. V was cut by 4 bases and J by 1 base, with 14 bases left in between. The PCR made use of 60 Vbeta and 13 Jbeta primers. Sequencing used immunoSEQ multiplex PCR; TCRdb keeps in-frame clones, though not all of them. The table has fewer than 150,000 clones, around 75% seen once. Study-wide results and caveats: An ancestry cluster, one associated with Asian ancestry, reportedly showed fewer N-insertions than the roughly 700-donor mean in a later analysis. A likely sequencing artifact accounted for one observed cluster of highly shared sequence variants. A later analysis linked a missense DCLRE1C variant to TCR beta V- and J-gene trimming.

A note on this clone: Its cognate antigen is unknown.

This TCR was sampled from a man aged 35 to 55 in good health and CMV-seronegative. The sequenced sample was PBMCs. This chain links TRBV9 with TRBJ1-1, with a possible D match to TRBD1 (5 bases). The CDR3 spells CASSTLDTSNTEAFF. In nucleotides, the CDR3 is TGTGCCAGCAGCACCCTGGACACTTCGAACACTGAAGCTTTCTTT.